This TCR beta chain was recovered during a study of cytomegalovirus exposure and HLA in healthy donors. Study-wide results and limits: Judged likely to be a sequencing artifact was a cluster of highly shared sequence variants.

Remarks on this clone: Its antigen is not identified.

V dropped 2 bases and J dropped 5; count of bases not matched to a gene: 7. In germline, CDR1 is SGHRS, CDR2 YFSETQ. CDR3 length equals 15 residues. With 60 Vbeta and 13 Jbeta primers, the PCR was carried out. TCRdb's table, derived via immunoSEQ multiplex PCR, lists solely in-frame clones and lacks some. The sample carries roughly 150,000 clones, around 76% recorded once. The sample taken for sequencing was PBMCs. The chain employs TRBV5-1 and TRBJ2-3; TRBD2 agrees at 8 bases. The TCR comes from a woman aged 40 to 50 in good health and CMV-seronegative. The CDR3: CASSFNGRAGDTQYF. The CDR3 DNA is TGCGCCAGCAGCTTCAACGGGAGGGCCGGAGATACGCAGTATTTT.